This entry is about one T cell receptor (beta chain). The CDR3 is 14 residues long. V lost 5 bases, J lost 2 bases, and 4 bases stayed unmatched. Germline lookup yields CDR1 MNHEY and CDR2 SMNVEV (reference sequence). The sample comes from a study of blood T cell repertoires in COVID-19. Clones were read by immunoSEQ multiplex PCR, and TCRdb kept only the in-frame ones, dropping some. Of approximately 160,000 clones in the sample, around 80% are singletons; the top ten hold roughly 9.1%. The chain recombines TRBV27 with TRBJ2-3, with 7 nucleotides matching TRBD1. Material for sequencing was peripheral blood. The clonotype was recovered from a woman at least 80 years old with active or convalescent COVID-19. The chain's CDR3 is CASSPGTDTDTQYF. As DNA, the CDR3 is TGTGCCAGCAGTCCCGGGACAGACACAGATACGCAGTATTTT.